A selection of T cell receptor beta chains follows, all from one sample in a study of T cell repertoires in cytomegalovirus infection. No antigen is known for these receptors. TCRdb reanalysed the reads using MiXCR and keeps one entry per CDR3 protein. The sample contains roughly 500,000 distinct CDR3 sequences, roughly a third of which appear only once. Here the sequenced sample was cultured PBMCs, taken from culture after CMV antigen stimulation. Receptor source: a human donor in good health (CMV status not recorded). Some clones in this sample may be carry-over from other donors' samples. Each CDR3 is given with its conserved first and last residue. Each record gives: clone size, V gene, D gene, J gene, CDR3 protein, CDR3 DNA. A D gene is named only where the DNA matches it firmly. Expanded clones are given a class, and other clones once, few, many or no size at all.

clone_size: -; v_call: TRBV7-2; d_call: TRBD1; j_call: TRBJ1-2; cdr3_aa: CASSLTTGGYGYTF; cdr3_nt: TGTGCCAGCAGCTTAACCACAGGGGGCTATGGCTACACCTTC
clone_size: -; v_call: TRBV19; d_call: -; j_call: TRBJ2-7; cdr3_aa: CASSPLGPSSYEQYF; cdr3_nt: TGTGCCAGTAGTCCCCTGGGACCCAGTTCCTACGAGCAGTACTTC
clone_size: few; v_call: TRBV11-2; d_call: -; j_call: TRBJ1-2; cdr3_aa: CASSLGPSLNYGYTF; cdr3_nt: TGTGCCAGCAGCCTCGGCCCCAGCCTTAACTATGGCTACACCTTC
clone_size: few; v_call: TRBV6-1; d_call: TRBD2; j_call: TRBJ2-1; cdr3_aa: CAGGGLAGDEQFF; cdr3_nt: TGTGCCGGCGGGGGACTAGCGGGAGATGAGCAGTTCTTC
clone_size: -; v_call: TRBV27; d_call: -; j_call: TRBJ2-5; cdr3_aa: CASSPLGPVTEQETQYF; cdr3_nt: TGTGCCAGCAGTCCCCTAGGGCCAGTCACAGAACAAGAGACCCAGTACTTC
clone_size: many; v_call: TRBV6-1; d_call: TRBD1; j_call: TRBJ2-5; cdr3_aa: CASSALGQGQETQYF; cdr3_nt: TGTGCCAGCAGTGCCTTAGGACAGGGACAAGAGACCCAGTACTTC
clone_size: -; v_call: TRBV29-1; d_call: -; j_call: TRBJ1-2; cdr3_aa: CSVEEEGLYGYTF; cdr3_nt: TGCAGCGTTGAAGAGGAGGGCCTCTATGGCTACACCTTC
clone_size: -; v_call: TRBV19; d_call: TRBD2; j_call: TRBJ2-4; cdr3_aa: CASIQRGIQYF; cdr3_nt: TGTGCCAGTATTCAGCGGGGCATTCAGTACTTC
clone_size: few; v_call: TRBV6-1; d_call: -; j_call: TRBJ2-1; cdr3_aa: CASRRDLTPNEQFF; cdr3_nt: TGTGCCAGTCGCCGGGACTTAACCCCCAATGAGCAGTTCTTC
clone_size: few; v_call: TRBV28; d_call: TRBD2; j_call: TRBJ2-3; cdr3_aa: CASSSGGRASTDTQYF; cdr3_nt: TGTGCCAGCAGTTCGGGAGGACGTGCTAGCACAGATACGCAGTATTTT
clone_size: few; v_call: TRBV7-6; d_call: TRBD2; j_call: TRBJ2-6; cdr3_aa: CASSELAGASSGANVLTF; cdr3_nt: TGTGCCAGCAGCGAACTAGCGGGAGCCTCCTCTGGGGCCAACGTCCTGACTTTC
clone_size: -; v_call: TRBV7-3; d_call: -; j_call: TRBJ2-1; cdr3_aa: CASSASGTSPNEQFF; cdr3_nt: TGTGCCAGCAGCGCCTCCGGGACCTCTCCAAATGAGCAGTTCTTC
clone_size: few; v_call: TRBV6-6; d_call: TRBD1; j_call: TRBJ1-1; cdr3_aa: CASNPEGGRMNTEAFF; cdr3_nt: TGTGCCAGCAATCCTGAAGGGGGCCGAATGAACACTGAAGCTTTCTTT
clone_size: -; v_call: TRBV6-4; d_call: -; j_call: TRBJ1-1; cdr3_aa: CASSPHRENTEAFF; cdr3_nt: TGTGCCAGCAGCCCCCACAGGGAGAACACTGAAGCTTTCTTT
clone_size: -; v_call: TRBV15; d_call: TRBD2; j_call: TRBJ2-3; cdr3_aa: CATSWGLALVDTQYF; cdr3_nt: TGTGCCACCAGCTGGGGACTAGCCCTGGTGGATACGCAGTATTTT
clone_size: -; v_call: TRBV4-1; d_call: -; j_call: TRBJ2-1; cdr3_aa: CATTSGTYNEQFF; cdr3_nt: TGCGCCACCACCTCCGGAACCTACAATGAGCAGTTCTTC
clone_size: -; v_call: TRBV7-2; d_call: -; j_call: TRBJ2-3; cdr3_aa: CASSLSRSGTQYF; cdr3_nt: TGTGCCAGCAGCTTATCCCGATCCGGTACGCAGTATTTT
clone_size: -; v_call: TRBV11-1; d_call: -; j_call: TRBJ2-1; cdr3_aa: CASSASTNSNEQFF; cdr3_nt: TGTGCCAGCAGCGCTTCGACCAACTCCAATGAGCAGTTCTTC
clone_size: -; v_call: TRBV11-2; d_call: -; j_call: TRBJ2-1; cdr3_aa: CASSLGWSSYNEQFF; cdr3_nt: TGTGCCAGCAGCTTAGGGTGGAGCTCCTACAATGAGCAGTTCTTC
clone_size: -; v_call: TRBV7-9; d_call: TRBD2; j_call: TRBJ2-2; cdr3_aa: CASSSTRLAGNTGELFF; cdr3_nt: TGTGCCAGCAGCTCAACACGACTAGCGGGGAACACCGGGGAGCTGTTTTTT
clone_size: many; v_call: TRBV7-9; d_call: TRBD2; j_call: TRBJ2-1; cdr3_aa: CASSFRTSGHLEQFF; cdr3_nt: TGTGCCAGCAGCTTCAGAACTAGCGGGCACCTAGAGCAGTTCTTC
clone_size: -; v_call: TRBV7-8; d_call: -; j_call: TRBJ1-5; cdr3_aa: CASSVSNQPQHF; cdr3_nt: TGTGCCAGCAGCGTATCAAATCAGCCCCAGCATTTT
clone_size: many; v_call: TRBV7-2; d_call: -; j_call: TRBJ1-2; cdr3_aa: CASSSPRRGINGYTF; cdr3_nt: TGTGCCAGCAGCTCCCCTCGCAGGGGAATAAATGGCTACACCTTC
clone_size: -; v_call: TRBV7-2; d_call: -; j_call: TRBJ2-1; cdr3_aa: CASSLAAGYYNEQFF; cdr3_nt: TGTGCCAGCAGCTTAGCGGCGGGGTACTACAATGAGCAGTTCTTT
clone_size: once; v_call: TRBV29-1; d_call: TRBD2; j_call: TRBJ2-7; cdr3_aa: CSVEARSGSSYEQYF; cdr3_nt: TGCAGCGTTGAAGCTCGGAGCGGGAGTTCCTACGAGCAGTACTTC
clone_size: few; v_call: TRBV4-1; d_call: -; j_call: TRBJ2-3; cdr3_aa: CASSQDRVGTDTQYF; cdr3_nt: TGCGCCAGCAGCCAAGATAGGGTGGGCACAGATACGCAGTATTTT
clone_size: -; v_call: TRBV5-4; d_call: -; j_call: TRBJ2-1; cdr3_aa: CASSLGGLESDEQFF; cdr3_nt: TGTGCCAGCAGCTTGGGGGGACTGGAGAGCGATGAGCAGTTCTTC
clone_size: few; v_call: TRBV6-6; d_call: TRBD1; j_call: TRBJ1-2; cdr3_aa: CASSGWTGGISSPYGYTF; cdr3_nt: TGTGCCAGCAGTGGGTGGACAGGGGGCATTTCTAGCCCCTATGGCTACACCTTC
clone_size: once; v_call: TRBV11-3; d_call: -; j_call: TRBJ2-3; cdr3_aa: CASSYVGFFADTQYF; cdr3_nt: TGTGCCAGCAGCTATGTCGGATTTTTTGCAGATACGCAGTATTTT
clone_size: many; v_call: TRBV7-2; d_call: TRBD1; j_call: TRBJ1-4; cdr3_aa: CASSRTGGNEKLFF; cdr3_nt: TGTGCCAGCTCCCGGACAGGGGGGAATGAAAAACTGTTTTTT
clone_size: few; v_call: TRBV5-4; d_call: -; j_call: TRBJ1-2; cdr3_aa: CASSLGDTNNYGYTF; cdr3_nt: TGTGCCAGCAGCTTGGGAGACACCAATAACTATGGCTACACCTTC
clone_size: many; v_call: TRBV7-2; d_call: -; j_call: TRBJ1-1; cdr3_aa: CASSLSGLNTEAFF; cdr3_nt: TGTGCCAGCAGCTTAAGCGGCCTGAACACTGAAGCTTTCTTT
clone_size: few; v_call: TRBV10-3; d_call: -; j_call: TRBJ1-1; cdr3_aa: CATSPGGTEAFF; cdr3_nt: TGTGCCACCTCCCCGGGGGGCACTGAAGCTTTCTTT
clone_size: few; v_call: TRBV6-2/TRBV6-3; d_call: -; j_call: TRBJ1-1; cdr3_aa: CASSPRNVGNTEAFF; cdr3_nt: TGTGCCAGCTCACCCAGGAACGTGGGGAACACTGAAGCTTTCTTT
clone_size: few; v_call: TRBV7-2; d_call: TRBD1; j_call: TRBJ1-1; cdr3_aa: CASSSYNRGRAEAFF; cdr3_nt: TGTGCCAGCAGCTCCTATAACAGGGGGCGGGCTGAAGCTTTCTTT
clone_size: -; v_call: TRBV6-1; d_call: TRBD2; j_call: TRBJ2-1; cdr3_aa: CASKNNPTTSGRYNEQFF; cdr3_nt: TGTGCCAGCAAAAACAACCCCACGACTAGCGGGAGGTACAATGAGCAGTTCTTC
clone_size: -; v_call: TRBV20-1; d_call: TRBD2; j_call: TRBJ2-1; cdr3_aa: CSARKIAGGHNEQFF; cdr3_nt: TGCAGTGCTAGAAAAATAGCGGGAGGACACAATGAGCAGTTCTTC
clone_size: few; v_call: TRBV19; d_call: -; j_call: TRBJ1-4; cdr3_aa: CAVSEGGNEKLFF; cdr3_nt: TGTGCCGTTTCGGAGGGTGGGAATGAAAAACTGTTTTTT
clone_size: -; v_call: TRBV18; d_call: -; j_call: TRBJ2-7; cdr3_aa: CASSPNHVSISHEQYF; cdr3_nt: TGTGCCAGCTCACCTAACCACGTCAGTATCTCCCACGAGCAGTACTTC
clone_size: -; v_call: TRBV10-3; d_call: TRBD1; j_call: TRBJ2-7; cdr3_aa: CAISGRTGLSYEQYF; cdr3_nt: TGTGCCATCAGTGGGAGGACAGGGCTCTCCTACGAGCAGTACTTC